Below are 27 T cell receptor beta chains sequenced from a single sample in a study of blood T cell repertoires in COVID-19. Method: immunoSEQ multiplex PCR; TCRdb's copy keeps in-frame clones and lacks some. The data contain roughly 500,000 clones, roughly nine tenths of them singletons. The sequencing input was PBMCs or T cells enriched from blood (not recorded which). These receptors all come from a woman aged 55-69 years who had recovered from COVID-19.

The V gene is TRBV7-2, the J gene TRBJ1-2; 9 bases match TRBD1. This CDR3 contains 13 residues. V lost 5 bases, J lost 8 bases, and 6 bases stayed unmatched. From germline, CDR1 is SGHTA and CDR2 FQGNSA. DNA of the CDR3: TGTGCCAGCAGCGTGGGACAGGGAGTCGGCTACACCTTC. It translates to CASSVGQGVGYTF.

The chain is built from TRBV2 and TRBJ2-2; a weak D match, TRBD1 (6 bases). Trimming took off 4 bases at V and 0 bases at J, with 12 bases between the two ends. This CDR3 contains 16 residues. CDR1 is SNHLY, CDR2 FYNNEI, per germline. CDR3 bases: TGTGCCAGCAGTGCTACAGGGAACACGAACACCGGGGAGCTGTTTTTT. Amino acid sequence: CASSATGNTNTGELFF.

This CDR3 reads CASSLDRNTEAFF. The CDR3 DNA reads TGTGCCAGCAGCTTAGATCGGAACACTGAAGCTTTCTTT. This sequence joins TRBV7-6 and TRBJ1-1; D unresolved. The CDR3 length is 13 residues. The germline V gene encodes CDR1 SGHVS and CDR2 FNYEAQ. The V end was cut by 1 base, the J end by 1 base, with 4 bases between. Filled out from reference TRBV7-6 and TRBJ1-1, the complete variable domain reads GAGVSQSPRYKVTKRGQDVALRCDPISGHVSLYWYRQALGQGPEFLTYFNYEAQQDKSGLPNDRFSAERPEGSISTLTIQRTEQRDSAMYRCASSLDRNTEAFFGQGTRLTVV.

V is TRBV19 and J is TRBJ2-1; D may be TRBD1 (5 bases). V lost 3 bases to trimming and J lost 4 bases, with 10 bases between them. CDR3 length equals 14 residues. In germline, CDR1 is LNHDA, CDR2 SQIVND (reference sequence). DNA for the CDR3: TGTGCCAGTAGTATCGGAGACAGTTACAATGAGCAGTTCTTC. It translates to CASSIGDSYNEQFF.

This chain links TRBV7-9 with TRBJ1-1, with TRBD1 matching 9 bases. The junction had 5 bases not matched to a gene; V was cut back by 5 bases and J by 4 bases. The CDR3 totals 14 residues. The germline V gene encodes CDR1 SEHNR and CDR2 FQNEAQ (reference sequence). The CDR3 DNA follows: TGTGCCAGCAGCCCACAGGGGGCGAGCACTGAAGCTTTCTTT. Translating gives CASSPQGASTEAFF.

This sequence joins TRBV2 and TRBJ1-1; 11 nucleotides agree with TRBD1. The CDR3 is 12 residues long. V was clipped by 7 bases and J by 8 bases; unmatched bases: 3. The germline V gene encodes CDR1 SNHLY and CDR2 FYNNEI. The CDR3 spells CASKGQGEEAFF. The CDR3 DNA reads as TGTGCCAGCAAGGGACAGGGGGAGGAAGCTTTCTTT. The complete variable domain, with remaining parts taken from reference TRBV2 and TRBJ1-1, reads EPEVTQTPSHQVTQMGQEVILRCVPISNHLYFYWYRQILGQKVEFLVSFYNNEISEKSEIFDDQFSVERPDGSNFTLKIRSTKLEDSAMYFCASKGQGEEAFFGQGTRLTVV.

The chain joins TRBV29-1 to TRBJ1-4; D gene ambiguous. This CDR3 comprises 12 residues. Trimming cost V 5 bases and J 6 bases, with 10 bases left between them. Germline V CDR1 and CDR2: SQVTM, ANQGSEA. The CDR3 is CSVHGSDEKLFF. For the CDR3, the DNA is TGCAGCGTTCACGGGTCTGATGAAAAACTGTTTTTT.

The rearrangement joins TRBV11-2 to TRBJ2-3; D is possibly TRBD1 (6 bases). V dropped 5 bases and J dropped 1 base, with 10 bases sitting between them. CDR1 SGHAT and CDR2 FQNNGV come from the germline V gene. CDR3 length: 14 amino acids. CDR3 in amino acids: CASSAGAGTDTQYF. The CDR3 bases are TGTGCCAGCAGCGCAGGGGCGGGCACAGATACGCAGTATTTT.

The CDR3 DNA reads as TGTGCCAGTAGCAAGACTAGCGGGGGGGTTCATACGCAGTATTTT. It translates to CASSKTSGGVHTQYF. The rearrangement links TRBV19 to TRBJ2-3; 14 bases map to TRBD2. The germline CDR1 and CDR2 sequences are LNHDA and SQIVND (reference sequence). After removal of 6 bases from V and 7 bases from J, the junction contained 6 bases not matched to a gene. This CDR3 contains 15 residues.

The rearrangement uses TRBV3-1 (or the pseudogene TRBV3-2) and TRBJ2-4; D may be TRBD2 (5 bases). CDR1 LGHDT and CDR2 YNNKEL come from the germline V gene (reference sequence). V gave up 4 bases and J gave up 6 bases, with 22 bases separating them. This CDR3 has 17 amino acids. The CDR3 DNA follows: TGTGCCAGCAGCCCCCCATCCGGACCTCGGGGAATAAACATTCAGTACTTC. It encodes CASSPPSGPRGINIQYF.

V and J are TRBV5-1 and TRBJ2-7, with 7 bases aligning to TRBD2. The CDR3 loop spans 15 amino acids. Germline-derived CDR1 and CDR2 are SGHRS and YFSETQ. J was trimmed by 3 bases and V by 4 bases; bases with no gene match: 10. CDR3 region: CASSLGGSSGYEQYF. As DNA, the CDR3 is TGCGCCAGCAGCCTGGGGGGGAGTAGCGGCTACGAGCAGTACTTC. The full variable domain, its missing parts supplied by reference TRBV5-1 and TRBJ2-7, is KAGVTQTPRYLIKTRGQQVTLSCSPISGHRSVSWYQQTPGQGLQFLFEYFSETQRNKGNFPGRFSGRQFSNSRSEMNVSTLELGDSALYLCASSLGGSSGYEQYFGPGTRLTVT.

The CDR3 sequence is CASSLGDRGPAYEQYV. The CDR3 nucleotides are TGTGCCAGCAGCTTGGGGGACAGGGGCCCTGCCTACGAGCAGTACGTC. The rearrangement uses TRBV5-4 and TRBJ2-7; the match to TRBD1 covers 10 bases. The CDR3 contains 16 residues. The V and J ends lost 0 bases and 2 bases, in that order; junction bases with no gene match: 5. Germline lookup yields CDR1 SGHNT and CDR2 YYREEE (reference sequence).

The CDR3 region has the DNA TGTGCCAGCAGCTTGGGGCTGGTCGTTCAGCCCCAGCATTTT. This translates into CASSLGLVVQPQHF. The gene calls are TRBV5-6 and TRBJ1-5; D is undetermined. Trimming took off 0 bases at V and 6 bases at J, with 10 bases between the two ends. Germline CDR1 is SGHDT and CDR2 is YYEEEE. This CDR3 contains 14 residues.

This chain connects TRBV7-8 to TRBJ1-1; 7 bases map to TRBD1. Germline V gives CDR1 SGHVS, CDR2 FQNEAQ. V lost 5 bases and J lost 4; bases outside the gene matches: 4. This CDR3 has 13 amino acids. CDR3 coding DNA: TGTGCCAGCAGCATGACAGGGTCCACTGAAGCTTTCTTT. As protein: CASSMTGSTEAFF.

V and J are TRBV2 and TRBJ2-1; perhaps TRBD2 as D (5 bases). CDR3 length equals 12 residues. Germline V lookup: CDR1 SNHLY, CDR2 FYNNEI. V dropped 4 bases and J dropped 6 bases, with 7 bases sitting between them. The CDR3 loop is CASSARGNEQFF. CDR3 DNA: TGTGCCAGCAGTGCTCGGGGCAATGAGCAGTTCTTC.

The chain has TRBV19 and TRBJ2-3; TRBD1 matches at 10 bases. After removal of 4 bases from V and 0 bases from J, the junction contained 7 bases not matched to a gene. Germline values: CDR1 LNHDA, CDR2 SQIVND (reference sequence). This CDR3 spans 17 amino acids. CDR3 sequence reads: CASSNAGTGVSTDTQYF. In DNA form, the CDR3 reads TGTGCCAGTAGTAACGCCGGGACAGGGGTCAGCACAGATACGCAGTATTTT.

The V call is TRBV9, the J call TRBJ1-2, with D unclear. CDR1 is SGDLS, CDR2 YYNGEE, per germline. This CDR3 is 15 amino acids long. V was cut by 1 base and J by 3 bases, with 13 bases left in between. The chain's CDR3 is CASSVRQAPDYGYTF. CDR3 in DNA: TGTGCCAGCAGCGTAAGGCAGGCCCCCGACTATGGCTACACCTTC. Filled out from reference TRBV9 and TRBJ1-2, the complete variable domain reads DSGVTQTPKHLITATGQRVTLRCSPRSGDLSVYWYQQSLDQGLQFLIQYYNGEERAKGNILERFSAQQFPDLHSELNLSSLELGDSALYFCASSVRQAPDYGYTFGSGTRLTVV.

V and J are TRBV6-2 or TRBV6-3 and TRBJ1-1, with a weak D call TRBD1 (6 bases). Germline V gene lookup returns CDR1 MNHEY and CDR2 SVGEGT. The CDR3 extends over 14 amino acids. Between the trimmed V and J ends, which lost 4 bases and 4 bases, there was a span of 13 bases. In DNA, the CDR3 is TGTGCCAGCAGTTCCTCAGGGGTTCGCACTGAAGCTTTCTTT. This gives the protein CASSSSGVRTEAFF.

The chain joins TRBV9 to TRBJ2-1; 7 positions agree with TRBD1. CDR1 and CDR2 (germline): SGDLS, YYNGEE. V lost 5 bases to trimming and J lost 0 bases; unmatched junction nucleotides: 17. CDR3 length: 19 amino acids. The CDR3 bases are TGTGCCAGCAGTTCCTGGGGGACAGATCGCTCTATCTCCTACAATGAGCAGTTCTTC. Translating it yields CASSSWGTDRSISYNEQFF.

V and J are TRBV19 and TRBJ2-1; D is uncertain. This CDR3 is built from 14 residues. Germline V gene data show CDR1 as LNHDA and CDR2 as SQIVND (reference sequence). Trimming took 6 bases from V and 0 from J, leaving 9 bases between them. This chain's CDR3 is CASRVRSSYNEQFF. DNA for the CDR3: TGTGCCAGTAGAGTTCGGAGCTCCTACAATGAGCAGTTCTTC.

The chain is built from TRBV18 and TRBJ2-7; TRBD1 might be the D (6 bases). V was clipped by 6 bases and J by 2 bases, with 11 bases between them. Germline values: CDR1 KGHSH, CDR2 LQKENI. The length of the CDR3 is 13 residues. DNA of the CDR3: TGTGCCAGCTCCAGGACAGCCACCTACGAGCAGTACTTC. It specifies CASSRTATYEQYF.

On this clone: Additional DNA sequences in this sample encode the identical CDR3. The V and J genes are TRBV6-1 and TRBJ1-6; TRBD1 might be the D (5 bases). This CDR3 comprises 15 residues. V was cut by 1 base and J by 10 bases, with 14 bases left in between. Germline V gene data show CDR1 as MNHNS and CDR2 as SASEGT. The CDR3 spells CASSEVGGLRSPLHF. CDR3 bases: TGTGCCAGCAGTGAAGTGGGGGGGTTGAGATCACCCCTCCACTTT.

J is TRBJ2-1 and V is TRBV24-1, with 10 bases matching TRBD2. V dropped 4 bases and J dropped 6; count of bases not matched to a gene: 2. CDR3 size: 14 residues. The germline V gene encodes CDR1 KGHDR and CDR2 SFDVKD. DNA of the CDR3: TGTGCCACCAGTGACAGCGGGGGGGCCAATGAGCAGTTCTTC. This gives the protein CATSDSGGANEQFF.

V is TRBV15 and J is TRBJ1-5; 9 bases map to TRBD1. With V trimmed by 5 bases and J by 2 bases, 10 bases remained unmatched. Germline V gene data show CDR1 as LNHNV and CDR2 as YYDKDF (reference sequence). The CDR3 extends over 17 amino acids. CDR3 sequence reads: CATSSLRGQGGNQPQHF. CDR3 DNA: TGTGCCACCAGCTCCCTTCGGGGACAGGGCGGCAATCAGCCCCAGCATTTT.

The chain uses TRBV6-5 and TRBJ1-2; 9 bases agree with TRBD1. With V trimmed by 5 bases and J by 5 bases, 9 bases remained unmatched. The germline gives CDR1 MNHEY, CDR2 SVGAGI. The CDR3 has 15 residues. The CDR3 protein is CASSPRQGEEYGYTF. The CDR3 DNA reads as TGTGCCAGCAGTCCTCGACAGGGGGAGGAATATGGCTACACCTTC.

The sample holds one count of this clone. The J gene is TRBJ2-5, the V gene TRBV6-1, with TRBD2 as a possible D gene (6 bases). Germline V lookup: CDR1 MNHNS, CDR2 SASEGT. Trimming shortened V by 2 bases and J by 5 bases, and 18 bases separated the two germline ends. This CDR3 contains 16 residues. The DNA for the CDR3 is TGTGCCAGCAGTGAAATGTGGGCAGGGAGGCTGGAGACCCAGTACTTC. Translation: CASSEMWAGRLETQYF.

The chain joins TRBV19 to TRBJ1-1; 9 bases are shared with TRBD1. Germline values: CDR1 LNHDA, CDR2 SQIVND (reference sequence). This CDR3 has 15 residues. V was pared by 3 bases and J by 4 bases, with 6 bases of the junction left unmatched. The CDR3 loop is CASSIGGTGITEAFF. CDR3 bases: TGTGCCAGTAGTATTGGTGGGACAGGGATCACTGAAGCTTTCTTT.